These 12 T cell receptor beta chains were sequenced from one sample in a study of blood T cell repertoires in COVID-19. The repertoire was sequenced with immunoSEQ multiplex PCR; TCRdb's copy has only in-frame clones and lacks some. The profile covers 110,000 or so clones, with over 80% appearing a single time and about 4.5% taken by the ten largest. The sequenced sample consisted of peripheral blood. The receptors were sampled from a woman in her 50s with acute or convalescent COVID-19.

The V call is TRBV5-4, the J call TRBJ2-7, with D perhaps TRBD2 (7 bases). Germline V gives CDR1 SGHNT, CDR2 YYREEE (reference sequence). The CDR3 consists of 14 residues. V was clipped by 4 bases and J by 7 bases, with 18 bases between them. The DNA for the CDR3 is TGTGCCAGCAGCCCCGTGGGGGGGGGCGGGGAGCAGTACTTC. Translating it yields CASSPVGGGGEQYF.

The chain carries TRBV10-3 and TRBJ1-1; 7 nucleotides line up with TRBD1. The CDR3 totals 14 residues. Germline V gives CDR1 ENHRY, CDR2 SYGVKD. The V segment lost 4 bases and the J segment 7 bases; nucleotides outside the gene matches: 9. The CDR3 reads CAISARDRGGEAFF. As DNA, the CDR3 is TGTGCCATCAGTGCCCGGGACAGAGGAGGTGAAGCTTTCTTT.

This clone was seen once. The CDR3 nucleotides are TGTGCCAGCAGCCGGCGGACAGGGCGCTCGAACACTGAAGCTTTCTTT. This codes for CASSRRTGRSNTEAFF. The chain recombines TRBV3-1 (or the pseudogene TRBV3-2) with TRBJ1-1; 8 bases agree with TRBD1. With V trimmed by 4 bases and J by 1 base, 8 bases remained unmatched. This CDR3 comprises 16 residues. Germline V gene data show CDR1 as LGHDT and CDR2 as YNNKEL (reference sequence).

The V gene is TRBV29-1, the J gene TRBJ2-7; 7 bases are shared with TRBD1. Germline values: CDR1 SQVTM, CDR2 ANQGSEA. This CDR3 is built from 13 residues. Trimming cost V 5 bases and J 3 bases; bases outside gene matches: 7. Here the CDR3 reads CSVYRQGSYEQYF. The CDR3 DNA reads TGCAGCGTTTATCGACAGGGAAGCTACGAGCAGTACTTC.

This chain connects TRBV28 to TRBJ2-5, with 11 bases identical to TRBD2. V trimming: 6 bases; J trimming: 3 bases; junction bases outside the gene matches: 9. Germline CDR1 MDHEN, CDR2 SYDVKM. The CDR3 consists of 16 residues. The CDR3 loop is CASSPGLAVSEETQYF. CDR3 sequence (DNA): TGTGCCAGCAGCCCGGGACTAGCGGTTTCAGAAGAGACCCAGTACTTC.

V usage is TRBV5-6 and J usage is TRBJ2-7; TRBD1 might be the D (6 bases). Germline CDR1 is SGHDT and CDR2 is YYEEEE. Trimming pared 4 bases from V and 6 bases from J, leaving 11 bases between. This CDR3 is 12 amino acids long. CDR3 nucleotides: TGTGCCAGCAGCCGGCAGGGGACCGAGCAGTACTTC. Its translation is CASSRQGTEQYF. The full variable domain, in which reference TRBV5-6 and TRBJ2-7 provide the parts outside the CDR3, is DAGVTQSPTHLIKTRGQQVTLRCSPKSGHDTVSWYQQALGQGPQFIFQYYEEEERQRGNFPDRFSGHQFPNYSSELNVNALLLGDSALYLCASSRQGTEQYFGPGTRLTVT.

This chain connects TRBV7-2 to TRBJ1-2, with 8 bases matching TRBD1. Germline CDR1 reads SGHTA; CDR2 reads FQGNSA. The CDR3 is 17 amino acids. The V and J ends lost 1 base and 2 bases, in that order; junction bases with no gene match: 9. The CDR3 DNA reads as TGTGCCAGCAGCTTAGACTCGGTAACAGGGGGAAACTATGGCTACACCTTC. This codes for CASSLDSVTGGNYGYTF.

This rearrangement joins TRBV9 to TRBJ2-1; 9 bases fit TRBD2. Germline lookup yields CDR1 SGDLS and CDR2 YYNGEE. CDR3 length: 16 amino acids. J gave up 6 bases and V 0 bases, and 7 bases lay outside the gene matches. CDR3 sequence reads: CASSVDGGGAVNEQFF. The CDR3 nucleotides are TGTGCCAGCAGCGTAGATGGCGGGGGGGCTGTCAATGAGCAGTTCTTC. Full variable domain (rest looked up from reference TRBV9 and TRBJ2-1): DSGVTQTPKHLITATGQRVTLRCSPRSGDLSVYWYQQSLDQGLQFLIQYYNGEERAKGNILERFSAQQFPDLHSELNLSSLELGDSALYFCASSVDGGGAVNEQFFGPGTRLTVL.

This rearrangement joins TRBV7-8 to TRBJ2-5, with D perhaps TRBD1 (5 bases). The V end lost 1 base, the J end lost 4 bases, and 13 bases lay between the germline ends. Germline CDR1 is SGHVS and CDR2 is FQNEAQ. CDR3 length: 15 residues. The CDR3 DNA sequence: TGTGCCAGCAGCTTAGGTGACAGACCTCGAGAGACCCAGTACTTC. Protein sequence: CASSLGDRPRETQYF.

The rearrangement links TRBV27 to TRBJ2-3; D unclear. Trimming took 3 bases from V and 4 from J, leaving 11 bases between them. This CDR3 has 14 residues. Germline assignment: CDR1 MNHEY and CDR2 SMNVEV (reference sequence). DNA for the CDR3: TGTGCCAGCAGTTTTCTCGGCGGATCAGATACGCAGTATTTT. This sequence encodes CASSFLGGSDTQYF.

The rearrangement uses TRBV5-1 and TRBJ2-1, with D possibly being TRBD2 (7 bases). The CDR3 length is 15 residues. Germline lookup yields CDR1 SGHRS and CDR2 YFSETQ. V was shortened by 4 bases and J by 4 bases, with 15 bases between the two germline ends. The CDR3 nucleotides are TGCGCCAGCAGCGGCTCGGGGGGCCCATACAATGAGCAGTTCTTC. Its translation is CASSGSGGPYNEQFF.

This sequence joins TRBV28 and TRBJ2-5; 11 bases match TRBD1. With 7 bases clipped from V and 5 bases from J, the junction kept 3 bases outside the gene matches. CDR1 MDHEN and CDR2 SYDVKM come from the germline V gene. This CDR3 is built from 13 residues. As DNA, the CDR3 is TGTGCCAGCATAGGACAGGGGGCTGAGACCCAGTACTTC. This sequence encodes CASIGQGAETQYF.